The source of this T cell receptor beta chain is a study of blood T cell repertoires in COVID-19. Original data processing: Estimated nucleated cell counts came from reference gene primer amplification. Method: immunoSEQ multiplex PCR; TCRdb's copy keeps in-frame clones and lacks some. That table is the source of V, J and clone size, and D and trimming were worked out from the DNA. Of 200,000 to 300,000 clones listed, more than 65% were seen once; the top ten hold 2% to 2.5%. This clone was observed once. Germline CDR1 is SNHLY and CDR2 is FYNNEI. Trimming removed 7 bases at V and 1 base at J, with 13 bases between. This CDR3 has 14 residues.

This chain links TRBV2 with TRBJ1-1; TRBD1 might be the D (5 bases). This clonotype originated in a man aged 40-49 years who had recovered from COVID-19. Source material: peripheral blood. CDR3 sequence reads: CASNGAFANTEAFF. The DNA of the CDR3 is TGTGCCAGCAATGGGGCTTTCGCGAACACTGAAGCTTTCTTT.